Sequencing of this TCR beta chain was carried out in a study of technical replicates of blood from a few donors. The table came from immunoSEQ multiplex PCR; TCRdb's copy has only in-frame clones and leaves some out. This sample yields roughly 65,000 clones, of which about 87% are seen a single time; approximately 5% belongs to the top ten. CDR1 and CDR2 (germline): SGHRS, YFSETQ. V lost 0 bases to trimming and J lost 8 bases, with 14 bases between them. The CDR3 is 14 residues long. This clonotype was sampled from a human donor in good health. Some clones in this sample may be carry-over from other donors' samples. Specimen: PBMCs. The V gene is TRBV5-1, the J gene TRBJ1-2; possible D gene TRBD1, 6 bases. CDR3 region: CASSLVAGEGGYTF. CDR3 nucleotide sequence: TGCGCCAGCAGCTTGGTGGCAGGGGAAGGAGGCTACACCTTC. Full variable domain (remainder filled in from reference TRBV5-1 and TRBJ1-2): KAGVTQTPRYLIKTRGQQVTLSCSPISGHRSVSWYQQTPGQGLQFLFEYFSETQRNKGNFPGRFSGRQFSNSRSEMNVSTLELGDSALYLCASSLVAGEGGYTFGSGTRLTVV.